This TCR beta chain was obtained from a study of shared clonotypes between healthy human individuals. Study results and caveats: Between a handful of donors, naive CD4 clonotypes were shared at a level of around 4.8%.

Naive CD8 cells comprised CD45RO-negative, CCR7-positively selected cells, excluding terminally differentiated effector memory CD45RA+ cells. Free of recent acute infections or vaccinations, the donors were healthy HIV-negative adults. The material for each subset, its genomic DNA, was split evenly across several immunoSEQ plates. Sequenced by immunoSEQ multiplex PCR; TCRdb stores in-frame clones only, minus some. The sample lists about 2.2 million clones; 93% were seen once. Details on this clone: Its antigen is not known.

This TCR was recovered from a young man in good health. Some clones in this sample may be carry-over from other donors' samples. The material sequenced was naive CD8+ T cells from PBMCs.

The CDR3 nucleotides read TGCGCCAGCAGCTTGGAGGGAGGGTATAGTGGCTACACCTTC. This translates into CASSLEGGYSGYTF. The chain carries TRBV5-1 and TRBJ1-2; D remains ambiguous. Germline loops: CDR1 SGHRS, CDR2 YFSETQ. The CDR3 extends over 14 amino acids. The germline V and J ends were trimmed by 0 bases and 7 bases, with 13 bases remaining between them. The complete variable domain, with remaining parts taken from reference TRBV5-1 and TRBJ1-2, reads KAGVTQTPRYLIKTRGQQVTLSCSPISGHRSVSWYQQTPGQGLQFLFEYFSETQRNKGNFPGRFSGRQFSNSRSEMNVSTLELGDSALYLCASSLEGGYSGYTFGSGTRLTVV.